The 18 T cell receptor beta chains in this list originate from one sample, sequenced in a study of blood T cell repertoires in COVID-19. The method was immunoSEQ multiplex PCR; TCRdb's version includes in-frame clones alone and lacks a portion of them. This table has approximately 87,000 clones, more than 85% appearing once. Sequencing was done on a sample of peripheral blood. These receptors were obtained from a man between 70 and 80 years old with active or convalescent COVID-19.

There are a few counts of this clone. The DNA of the CDR3 is TGCGCCAGCAGCCACTCGACAGCTAACTATGGCTACACCTTC. Protein sequence: CASSHSTANYGYTF. The chain has TRBV4-3 and TRBJ1-2; D may be TRBD1 (5 bases). The CDR3 consists of 14 residues. Per germline, CDR1 LGHNA and CDR2 YSLEER. V lost 3 bases to trimming and J lost 0 bases, with 8 bases between them.

The V gene is TRBV2, the J gene TRBJ2-7; perhaps TRBD1 as D (6 bases). Germline-derived CDR1 and CDR2 are SNHLY and FYNNEI. This CDR3 spans 14 amino acids. Trimming stripped 7 bases from V and 0 bases from J, with 13 bases between. This CDR3 reads CASKITGTSYEQYF. The CDR3, as DNA: TGTGCCAGCAAGATTACAGGGACCTCCTACGAGCAGTACTTC.

This clone came up once. CDR3 sequence: CAISGRQGGETQYF. As DNA, the CDR3 is TGTGCCATCAGTGGAAGACAGGGGGGGGAGACCCAGTACTTC. The chain is built from TRBV10-3 and TRBJ2-5; 9 bases agree with TRBD1. The CDR3 length is 14 residues. Losses at the gene ends were 4 bases for V and 5 bases for J; bases not matched to a gene: 5. CDR1 is ENHRY, CDR2 SYGVKD, per germline.

V gene TRBV18 combines with J gene TRBJ1-5; D call uncertain. The V and J ends lost 2 bases and 4 bases respectively, with 9 bases between them. The CDR3 totals 14 residues. Germline CDR1 KGHSH, CDR2 LQKENI. CDR3 in DNA: TGTGCCAGCTCACCAGCGGCTACGAATCAGCCCCAGCATTTT. Protein sequence: CASSPAATNQPQHF.

This rearrangement joins TRBV6-5 to TRBJ2-5; tentative D call: TRBD2 (5 bases). Trimming cost V 2 bases and J 2 bases, with 12 bases left between them. There are 15 residues in the CDR3. Germline V lookup: CDR1 MNHEY, CDR2 SVGAGI. The CDR3 DNA sequence: TGTGCCAGCAGTTACAGTGGGCCGGGGCAAGAGACCCAGTACTTC. Residues: CASSYSGPGQETQYF.

This chain uses TRBV11-2 with TRBJ2-3; TRBD2 matches 11 bases. The CDR3 is 17 residues long. Germline assignment: CDR1 SGHAT and CDR2 FQNNGV. V shed 1 base and J 5 bases; nucleotides not matched to a gene: 8. CDR3 DNA: TGTGCCAGCAGCTTAGTTCTAGCGGGAGGTGGTGGAGATACGCAGTATTTT. This translates into CASSLVLAGGGGDTQYF.

The CDR3 DNA reads TGTGCCAGCAGCTTAGTGGGACAGGGTATGAACACTGAAGCTTTCTTT. It translates to CASSLVGQGMNTEAFF. This rearrangement joins TRBV7-2 to TRBJ1-1, with 9 nucleotides matching TRBD1. CDR1 and CDR2 from the germline V gene are SGHTA and FQGNSA. The CDR3 spans 16 residues. V shed 1 base and J 0 bases; nucleotides not matched to a gene: 3. The full variable domain, in which reference TRBV7-2 and TRBJ1-1 provide the parts outside the CDR3, is GAGVSQSPSNKVTEKGKDVELRCDPISGHTALYWYRQSLGQGLEFLIYFQGNSAPDKSGLPSDRFSAERTGGSVSTLTIQRTQQEDSAVYLCASSLVGQGMNTEAFFGQGTRLTVV.

This clone was counted between two and nine times. The rearrangement joins TRBV18 to TRBJ1-1; TRBD1 agrees at 7 bases. The CDR3 is 15 residues long. Per germline, CDR1 KGHSH and CDR2 LQKENI. The ends lost 2 bases at V and 1 base at J; junction bases unmatched: 4. CDR3 in DNA: TGTGCCAGCTCACCAATGCAGGGGGAGAACACTGAAGCTTTCTTT. Its protein product is CASSPMQGENTEAFF. The full variable domain, in which reference TRBV18 and TRBJ1-1 provide the parts outside the CDR3, is NAGVMQNPRHLVRRRGQEARLRCSPMKGHSHVYWYRQLPEEGLKFMVYLQKENIIDESGMPKERFSAEFPKEGPSILRIQQVVRGDSAAYFCASSPMQGENTEAFFGQGTRLTVV.

V usage is TRBV19 and J usage is TRBJ1-5, with 10 bases that match TRBD1. V shed 5 bases and J 7 bases; nucleotides not matched to a gene: 5. Germline values: CDR1 LNHDA, CDR2 SQIVND (reference sequence). The CDR3 runs 14 residues. The CDR3 is CASSGGQGRQPQHF. The CDR3 DNA sequence: TGTGCCAGTAGTGGGGGACAGGGGCGACAGCCCCAGCATTTT.

This chain connects TRBV6-2 or TRBV6-3 to TRBJ1-1; TRBD1 might be the D (5 bases). The CDR3 is 15 amino acids. Germline loops: CDR1 MNHEY, CDR2 SVGEGT. V lost 2 bases and J 1 base, leaving 11 bases between the germline ends. The CDR3 is CASSYVGGTNTEAFF. CDR3 coding DNA: TGTGCCAGCAGTTACGTAGGAGGGACGAACACTGAAGCTTTCTTT.

The CDR3 region is CAWSGLGGAGGLGDEQFF. CDR3 DNA sequence: TGTGCCTGGAGTGGCCTCGGAGGGGCGGGAGGTCTTGGGGATGAGCAGTTCTTC. The chain joins TRBV30 to TRBJ2-1, with 8 bases identical to TRBD2. Germline-derived CDR1 and CDR2 are GTSNPN and SVGIG (reference sequence). CDR3 size: 18 residues. J gave up 8 bases and V 1 base, and 19 bases lay outside the gene matches.

CDR3 DNA: TGTGCCAGTAGTATTGGCCCCTATGAGGAGGGCTATGGCTACACCTTC. It translates to CASSIGPYEEGYGYTF. This chain joins TRBV19 and TRBJ1-2; D remains ambiguous. CDR1 and CDR2 from the germline V gene are LNHDA and SQIVND (reference sequence). The CDR3 covers 16 residues. V lost 3 bases to trimming and J lost 4 bases, with 18 bases between them.

J is TRBJ2-1 and V is TRBV9; D remains unclear. Germline CDR1 SGDLS, CDR2 YYNGEE. The CDR3 contains 15 residues. V lost 0 bases to trimming and J lost 0 bases, with 7 bases between them. CDR3 amino acids: CASSVDLYSYNEQFF. CDR3 nucleotide sequence: TGTGCCAGCAGCGTAGATCTATACTCCTACAATGAGCAGTTCTTC.

The V call is TRBV18, the J call TRBJ2-7; TRBD1 matches at 10 bases. The J segment lost 1 base and the V segment lost 3 bases, leaving 3 bases of the junction unmatched. The CDR3 is made up of 15 amino acids. The V gene's germline CDR1 is KGHSH and CDR2 LQKENI. The DNA for the CDR3 is TGTGCCAGCTCACCGCCGGGACAGGGGTCCTACGAGCAGTACTTC. Its protein product is CASSPPGQGSYEQYF.

This clone was recorded only once. CDR3 nucleotides: TGTGCCAGCAGTTTACTAGCGGGAAAAGAGCAGTTCTTC. This translates into CASSLLAGKEQFF. The rearrangement joins TRBV28 to TRBJ2-1, with 9 bases identical to TRBD2. The germline gives CDR1 MDHEN, CDR2 SYDVKM. CDR3 length equals 13 residues. Trimming removed 2 bases from V and 10 bases from J; junction bases left unmatched: 3.

J is TRBJ2-7 and V is TRBV28, with 7 bases identical to TRBD1. The V and J ends lost 5 bases and 0 bases, in that order; junction bases with no gene match: 1. CDR3 length equals 13 residues. In germline, CDR1 is MDHEN, CDR2 SYDVKM. The CDR3 DNA reads TGTGCCAGCAGTCCAGGGGGCTCCTACGAGCAGTACTTC. It codes for CASSPGGSYEQYF.

This clone was recorded once. This chain connects TRBV5-1 to TRBJ1-2; D is undetermined. Germline values: CDR1 SGHRS, CDR2 YFSETQ. The V end was cut by 5 bases, the J end by 6 bases, with 26 bases between. The CDR3 extends over 17 amino acids. The CDR3 sequence: CASSSHPQATRFHGYTF. In nucleotides, the CDR3 is TGCGCCAGCAGTTCCCATCCCCAGGCGACTAGATTCCATGGCTACACCTTC.

The chain recombines TRBV29-1 with TRBJ1-1; 8 nucleotides align to TRBD1. The ends lost 8 bases at V and 8 bases at J; junction bases unmatched: 16. CDR1 is SQVTM and CDR2 is ANQGSEA in the germline V gene. This CDR3 is built from 14 residues. The CDR3 spells CSTTQAGGGKEAFF. The CDR3 region has the DNA TGCAGCACCACCCAGGCAGGGGGCGGAAAGGAAGCTTTCTTT. The variable domain in full, completed from reference TRBV29-1 and TRBJ1-1, reads SAVISQKPSRDICQRGTSLTIQCQVDSQVTMMFWYRQQPGQSLTLIATANQGSEATYESGFVIDKFPISRPNLTFSTLTVSNMSPEDSSIYLCSTTQAGGGKEAFFGQGTRLTVV.